This entry lists 30 T cell receptor beta chains sequenced from one sample in a study of shared clonotypes between healthy human individuals. Libraries were prepared by immunoSEQ multiplex PCR; TCRdb keeps only in-frame clonotypes and omits some of them. The data contain roughly 650,000 clones, about 97% of them singletons. What was sequenced was naive CD4+ T cells sorted from blood. Subset indicated: CD45RA+ positively selected. These receptors were collected from a woman aged 25 to 39 in good health.

This sequence joins TRBV10-2 and TRBJ2-5; 7 bases match TRBD2. Looked up from germline, CDR1 is WSHSY and CDR2 is SAAADI. The CDR3 is 15 residues long. The J segment lost 6 bases and the V segment lost 5 bases, leaving 12 bases of the junction unmatched. The CDR3 coding sequence is TGCGCCAGCAGTAAAGCGGGGAGCGAGAGGAAGACCCAGTACTTC. This gives the protein CASSKAGSERKTQYF.

This sequence joins TRBV5-1 and TRBJ2-7; 8 positions agree with TRBD1. V lost 4 bases to trimming and J lost 4 bases; unmatched junction nucleotides: 4. Germline CDR1 is SGHRS and CDR2 is YFSETQ. This CDR3 region has 13 residues. CDR3 bases: TGCGCCAGCAGCGACGGACAGGGTTACGAGCAGTACTTC. Its protein is CASSDGQGYEQYF.

The table lists this clone with a count of one. V is TRBV28 and J is TRBJ2-5; 8 bases fit TRBD2. CDR1 MDHEN and CDR2 SYDVKM come from the germline V gene. The CDR3 has 16 amino acids. Trimming took 7 bases from V and 3 from J; bases not matched to a gene: 13. As DNA, the CDR3 is TGTGCCAGCACTTCGCCGGGAGGGCCTTCCAAAGAGACCCAGTACTTC. Residues: CASTSPGGPSKETQYF. Filled out from reference TRBV28 and TRBJ2-5, the complete variable domain reads DVKVTQSSRYLVKRTGEKVFLECVQDMDHENMFWYRQDPGLGLRLIYFSYDVKMKEKGDIPEGYSVSREKKERFSLILESASTNQTSMYLCASTSPGGPSKETQYFGPGTRLLVL.

The chain combines TRBV4-1 with TRBJ1-4; D remains ambiguous. CDR1 MGHRA and CDR2 YSYEKL come from the germline V gene. CDR3 size: 16 residues. V was trimmed by 3 bases and J by 14 bases, leaving 25 bases between them. CDR3 amino acids: CASSQAPLQLRGRLFF. The DNA of the CDR3 is TGCGCCAGCAGCCAGGCCCCTTTACAACTCAGAGGTAGGCTGTTTTTT.

This clone was observed once. The chain links TRBV4-1 to TRBJ1-3, with 7 nucleotides matching TRBD1. This CDR3 has 17 amino acids. The V segment lost 3 bases and the J segment 7 bases; nucleotides outside the gene matches: 15. The germline CDR1 and CDR2 sequences are MGHRA and YSYEKL. The CDR3 coding sequence is TGCGCCAGCAGCCATCCGACAGGGTACGGATTAGGCAACACCATATATTTT. Its protein product is CASSHPTGYGLGNTIYF.

This clone was seen once. The chain is built from TRBV18 and TRBJ2-6; tentative D call: TRBD2 (6 bases). Germline lookup yields CDR1 KGHSH and CDR2 LQKENI. This CDR3 is built from 16 residues. V lost 6 bases and J lost 4, with 16 bases in between. CDR3 DNA sequence: TGTGCCAGCTCCCCTACGGGGGTGTCAGGGGCCAACGTCCTGACTTTC. Protein: CASSPTGVSGANVLTF.

The chain couples TRBV5-1 to TRBJ2-2, with 10 bases aligning to TRBD2. The germline V gene has CDR1 SGHRS and CDR2 YFSETQ. The V and J ends lost 4 bases and 4 bases, in that order; junction bases with no gene match: 7. The CDR3 runs 16 residues. This CDR3 reads CASSGSSGRSTGELFF. The CDR3 coding sequence is TGCGCCAGCAGCGGGTCTAGCGGGAGAAGCACCGGGGAGCTGTTTTTT. Full variable domain (rest looked up from reference TRBV5-1 and TRBJ2-2): KAGVTQTPRYLIKTRGQQVTLSCSPISGHRSVSWYQQTPGQGLQFLFEYFSETQRNKGNFPGRFSGRQFSNSRSEMNVSTLELGDSALYLCASSGSSGRSTGELFFGEGSRLTVL.

The chain employs TRBV6-6 and TRBJ1-1, with 11 bases aligning to TRBD1. The CDR3 extends over 16 amino acids. In germline, CDR1 is MNHNY, CDR2 SVGAGI (reference sequence). Trimming removed 6 bases from V and 5 bases from J; junction bases left unmatched: 11. The CDR3 loop is CASSPGQGGKYTEAFF. The CDR3 DNA follows: TGTGCCAGCAGCCCGGGACAGGGGGGTAAATATACTGAAGCTTTCTTT.

The CDR3 sequence is CASSDGGTVPETQYF. In DNA, the CDR3 is TGCGCCAGCAGTGATGGGGGGACAGTCCCGGAGACCCAGTACTTC. This chain joins TRBV10-1 and TRBJ2-5; D is possibly TRBD1 (7 bases). The V end lost 3 bases, the J end lost 5 bases, and 16 bases lay between the germline ends. The germline V gene has CDR1 WNHNN and CDR2 SYGVQD (reference sequence). The CDR3 loop spans 15 amino acids.

V gene TRBV2 combines with J gene TRBJ1-1, with D perhaps matching TRBD1 (5 bases). The CDR3 is 14 residues long. V was trimmed by 7 bases and J by 4 bases, leaving 16 bases between them. Germline values: CDR1 SNHLY, CDR2 FYNNEI. As DNA, the CDR3 is TGTGCCAGCACGTGGGGCGCGGACTTCACTGAAGCTTTCTTT. Protein sequence: CASTWGADFTEAFF.

The rearrangement joins TRBV7-9 to TRBJ2-3; D might be TRBD2 (6 bases). From germline, CDR1 is SEHNR and CDR2 FQNEAQ (reference sequence). The CDR3 has 18 residues. With 5 bases removed from V and 0 bases from J, the gap between germline ends came to 21 bases. The CDR3 spells CASSPSAGPYYSTDTQYF. For the CDR3, the DNA is TGTGCCAGCAGCCCTTCGGCGGGGCCGTATTATAGCACAGATACGCAGTATTTT.

The chain links TRBV19 to TRBJ1-1; D may be TRBD1 (6 bases). The CDR3 extends over 16 amino acids. Germline V gene data show CDR1 as LNHDA and CDR2 as SQIVND (reference sequence). V was shortened by 3 bases and J by 2 bases, with 16 bases between the two germline ends. The CDR3 DNA reads as TGTGCCAGTAGTATGGGTGGCTGGACAGCCAACACTGAAGCTTTCTTT. Its translation: CASSMGGWTANTEAFF.

This clone was counted a single time. This chain uses TRBV2 with TRBJ1-5, with 9 bases lining up with TRBD1. Looked up from germline, CDR1 is SNHLY and CDR2 is FYNNEI. CDR3 size: 15 residues. Trimming took 5 bases from V and 3 from J; bases not matched to a gene: 5. In nucleotides, the CDR3 is TGTGCCAGCAGTTCCGGACAGGGGCCCAATCAGCCCCAGCATTTT. Its translation is CASSSGQGPNQPQHF.

This clone came up once. This CDR3 reads CASSQLRTRIRHTEAFF. In nucleotides, the CDR3 is TGCGCCAGCAGCCAGCTCCGGACAAGGATCCGTCACACTGAAGCTTTCTTT. This chain links TRBV4-1 with TRBJ1-1; D perhaps matches TRBD1 (5 bases). From germline, CDR1 is MGHRA and CDR2 YSYEKL. CDR3 length equals 17 residues. V was shortened by 3 bases and J by 3 bases, with 20 bases between the two germline ends.

This rearrangement joins TRBV28 to TRBJ1-5; D perhaps matches TRBD1 (5 bases). The V end lost 6 bases, the J end lost 7 bases, and 16 bases lay between the germline ends. Germline V gives CDR1 MDHEN, CDR2 SYDVKM. This CDR3 is built from 14 residues. This CDR3 is CASRSAQGWQPQHF. Here the CDR3 DNA reads TGTGCCAGCAGGTCAGCCCAGGGTTGGCAGCCCCAGCATTTT.

The rearrangement joins TRBV6-5 to TRBJ2-1; weak D call: TRBD1 (6 bases). Trimming pared 5 bases from V and 8 bases from J, leaving 13 bases between. The CDR3 is 13 residues long. Germline-derived CDR1 and CDR2 are MNHEY and SVGAGI. As DNA, the CDR3 is TGTGCCAGCAGTAAGACAGGAATCTATGAGCAGTTCTTC. Amino acids: CASSKTGIYEQFF.

Comments on this clone: The same CDR3 also results from other DNA sequences found in this sample. V and J are TRBV18 and TRBJ1-5, with TRBD1 matching 10 bases. Germline-derived CDR1 and CDR2 are KGHSH and LQKENI. V trimming: 2 bases; J trimming: 3 bases; junction bases outside the gene matches: 1. The CDR3 covers 15 residues. As DNA, the CDR3 is TGTGCCAGCTCACCAGGACAGGGGGTCAATCAGCCCCAGCATTTT. Translated: CASSPGQGVNQPQHF.

CDR3 loop: CASSSRREQGHEQYF. The CDR3 region has the DNA TGTGCCAGCAGCTCCAGACGAGAGCAGGGCCACGAGCAGTACTTC. The rearrangement links TRBV7-9 to TRBJ2-7; possible D gene TRBD1, 5 bases. The CDR3 has 15 amino acids. The germline gives CDR1 SEHNR, CDR2 FQNEAQ (reference sequence). V dropped 4 bases and J dropped 5 bases, with 18 bases sitting between them.

The chain links TRBV9 to TRBJ2-7; D may be TRBD2 (5 bases). V was trimmed by 3 bases and J by 5 bases, leaving 15 bases between them. Germline V gives CDR1 SGDLS, CDR2 YYNGEE. CDR3 size: 14 residues. The CDR3, as DNA: TGTGCCAGCAGCGCAAAACTAGTTTCCGACGAGCAGTACTTC. Translating it yields CASSAKLVSDEQYF.

As for this clone: Other DNA sequences in the sample encode the same CDR3. The chain uses TRBV7-9 and TRBJ2-3; D is ambiguous. This CDR3 contains 13 residues. Germline V gives CDR1 SEHNR, CDR2 FQNEAQ (reference sequence). Trimming stripped 3 bases from V and 1 base from J, with 5 bases between. The CDR3 loop is CASSLVGTDTQYF. The CDR3 nucleotides read TGTGCCAGCAGCTTGGTTGGCACAGATACGCAGTATTTT.

The genes are TRBV6-5 and TRBJ2-7; 7 nucleotides agree with TRBD1. The CDR3 has 15 residues. Germline V gene lookup returns CDR1 MNHEY and CDR2 SVGAGI. Losses at the gene ends were 0 bases for V and 2 bases for J; bases not matched to a gene: 4. DNA for the CDR3: TGTGCCAGCAGTTACTCGACAGGGCCCGCCTACGAGCAGTACTTC. It yields the protein CASSYSTGPAYEQYF.

This chain links TRBV6-6 with TRBJ2-1, with 10 bases lining up with TRBD2. With V trimmed by 2 bases and J by 9 bases, 7 bases remained unmatched. This CDR3 contains 15 residues. Germline CDR1 is MNHNY and CDR2 is SVGAGI (reference sequence). CDR3 bases: TGTGCCAGCAGTTACCACCCTAGCGGGAGTAGTGAGCAGTTCTTC. This codes for CASSYHPSGSSEQFF.

The CDR3 sequence: CASSPPLSLGPDSYEQYF. The CDR3, as DNA: TGTGCCAGCTCACCTCCTCTCTCACTAGGCCCGGATTCCTACGAGCAGTACTTC. The chain couples TRBV18 to TRBJ2-7, with D perhaps matching TRBD2 (5 bases). Germline values: CDR1 KGHSH, CDR2 LQKENI. The CDR3 is 18 amino acids. The V and J ends lost 3 bases and 1 base respectively, with 22 bases between them.

J is TRBJ2-5 and V is TRBV5-1, with D possibly being TRBD2 (5 bases). The CDR3 is 14 residues long. Trimming pared 4 bases from V and 3 bases from J, leaving 13 bases between. The V gene's germline CDR1 is SGHRS and CDR2 YFSETQ. CDR3 sequence reads: CASSQDGGEETQYF. The CDR3 DNA sequence: TGCGCCAGCAGCCAAGACGGAGGAGAAGAGACCCAGTACTTC.

This clone was seen a single time. The DNA of the CDR3 is TGTGCCAGCAGCAAATGTGACATTAGCTCCTACGAGCAGTACTTC. Translation: CASSKCDISSYEQYF. The chain recombines TRBV21-1 with TRBJ2-7; TRBD1 reflects the table's D call only, with no check against the DNA. TRBV21-1 corresponds to a pseudogene. This CDR3 is built from 15 residues.

The V call is TRBV6-4, the J call TRBJ1-1; a weak D match, TRBD1 (5 bases). Looked up from germline, CDR1 is MRHNA and CDR2 is SNTAGT. V was trimmed by 10 bases and J by 4 bases, leaving 13 bases between them. The CDR3 sequence is 12 residues long. The CDR3 is CAIAMGLTEAFF. DNA of the CDR3: TGTGCCATCGCCATGGGGCTCACTGAAGCTTTCTTT.

CDR3 amino acids: CASSYSTPGFYEQYF. CDR3 DNA sequence: TGTGCCAGCAGTTACTCGACCCCAGGGTTTTACGAGCAGTACTTC. This rearrangement joins TRBV6-5 to TRBJ2-7; TRBD1 might be the D (5 bases). This CDR3 is 15 amino acids long. Germline CDR1 and CDR2: MNHEY and SVGAGI. Trimming cost V 0 bases and J 4 bases, with 13 bases left between them.

V is TRBV28 and J is TRBJ1-5, with 8 nucleotides matching TRBD1. The V and J ends lost 5 bases and 5 bases, in that order; junction bases with no gene match: 8. This CDR3 spans 15 amino acids. In germline, CDR1 is MDHEN, CDR2 SYDVKM. CDR3 sequence (DNA): TGTGCCAGCAGTCCCCGACAGGGGTGGGATCAGCCCCAGCATTTT. Translating gives CASSPRQGWDQPQHF.

CDR3 amino acids: CAISEPPDRESYEQYF. The CDR3 DNA reads TGTGCCATCAGTGAGCCCCCGGACAGGGAATCCTACGAGCAGTACTTC. The J gene is TRBJ2-7, the V gene TRBV10-3, with 8 bases that match TRBD1. The CDR3 covers 16 residues. Trimming removed 2 bases from V and 1 base from J; junction bases left unmatched: 7. Germline V CDR1 and CDR2: ENHRY, SYGVKD.

This clone was counted a few times. This chain uses TRBV7-2 with TRBJ1-2; D remains ambiguous. CDR1 SGHTA and CDR2 FQGNSA come from the germline V gene. The CDR3 consists of 16 residues. The V end lost 5 bases, the J end lost 6 bases, and 22 bases lay between the germline ends. Here the CDR3 DNA reads TGTGCCAGCAGCCGAAGCTTGTGGGCTGTAGGGAATGGCTACACCTTC. Its protein product is CASSRSLWAVGNGYTF.